This T cell receptor (beta chain) was sequenced for a study of blood T cell repertoires in COVID-19. TCRdb keeps only in-frame clones here, not all; method: immunoSEQ multiplex PCR. The sample shows under 250,000 clones, roughly nine tenths of them seen only once. The junction had 10 bases not matched to a gene; V was cut back by 6 bases and J by 4 bases. The CDR3 sequence is 15 residues long. Germline CDR1 and CDR2: MNHEY and SVGAGI. Sequencing was carried out using peripheral blood. The sequence was collected from a man under 40 with acute or convalescent COVID-19. This chain connects TRBV6-5 to TRBJ1-1; 8 nucleotides line up with TRBD1. CDR3 protein: CASRRTSGGRTEAFF. Written as DNA, the CDR3 is TGTGCCAGCAGACGGACTTCAGGGGGCCGCACTGAAGCTTTCTTT.